Listed here are 4 T cell receptor beta chains from one sample, sequenced in a study of shared clonotypes between healthy human individuals. Assay used: immunoSEQ multiplex PCR; TCRdb lists only in-frame clones, some missing. The sample has over 400,000 clones, around 85% seen once. Specimen: PBMCs. The receptors shown here come from a woman in her 40s in good health. Some clones in this sample may be carry-over from other donors' samples.

The V call is TRBV27, the J call TRBJ1-5; no clear D. From germline, CDR1 is MNHEY and CDR2 SMNVEV (reference sequence). Trimming removed 4 bases at V and 0 bases at J, with 7 bases between. This CDR3 is 14 amino acids long. CDR3: CASSSGYSNQPQHF. The DNA of the CDR3 is TGTGCCAGCAGTTCGGGATATAGCAATCAGCCCCAGCATTTT.

This rearrangement joins TRBV7-2 to TRBJ2-5; D may be TRBD1 or TRBD2 (5 bases each). The CDR3 is 16 residues long. V was shortened by 1 base and J by 1 base, with 13 bases between the two germline ends. The germline CDR1 and CDR2 sequences are SGHTA and FQGNSA. CDR3 DNA sequence: TGTGCCAGCAGCTTAGTTGGGGACGTCGTCCAAGAGACCCAGTACTTC. It codes for CASSLVGDVVQETQYF. Full variable domain (outside the CDR3, taken from reference TRBV7-2 and TRBJ2-5): GAGVSQSPSNKVTEKGKDVELRCDPISGHTALYWYRQSLGQGLEFLIYFQGNSAPDKSGLPSDRFSAERTGGSVSTLTIQRTQQEDSAVYLCASSLVGDVVQETQYFGPGTRLLVL.

This clone was counted a few times. This chain uses TRBV19 with TRBJ1-2; 10 bases are a match to TRBD1. The CDR3 has 14 residues. Trimming cost V 3 bases and J 7 bases; bases outside gene matches: 5. Germline V CDR1 and CDR2: LNHDA, SQIVND (reference sequence). This CDR3 is CASSITTGGAGYTF. CDR3 nucleotide sequence: TGTGCCAGTAGTATCACGACAGGGGGCGCTGGCTACACCTTC.

The CDR3 is CASRVSTTNEKLFF. The CDR3 DNA is TGTGCCAGCAGAGTGTCTACAACTAATGAAAAACTGTTTTTT. This chain connects TRBV4-2 to TRBJ1-4; no reliable D call. This CDR3 is built from 14 residues. CDR1 is LGHNA and CDR2 is YNFKEQ in the germline V gene. V lost 6 bases and J lost 0, with 8 bases in between.